What follows are 10 T cell receptor beta chains derived from one specimen sequenced in a study of T cell changes during pregnancy in multiple sclerosis. Method: immunoSEQ multiplex PCR; TCRdb's copy keeps in-frame clones and lacks some. The table lists about 93,000 clones, around 94% of them singletons. Specimen: peripheral blood, collected after pregnancy. These receptors originate from a female donor with multiple sclerosis, enrolled in a pregnancy study.

This rearrangement joins TRBV5-6 to TRBJ1-3; maybe TRBD1 (5 bases). Germline V lookup: CDR1 SGHDT, CDR2 YYEEEE. This CDR3 contains 13 residues. With 8 bases removed from V and 4 bases from J, the gap between germline ends came to 13 bases. CDR3 in amino acids: CARNRQGGNTIYF. The DNA for the CDR3 is TGTGCCAGGAATCGGCAGGGAGGAAACACCATATATTTT.

This chain connects TRBV29-1 to TRBJ1-1; D unclear. This CDR3 spans 11 amino acids. Between the trimmed V and J ends, which lost 4 bases and 10 bases, there was a span of 13 bases. From germline, CDR1 is SQVTM and CDR2 ANQGSEA. CDR3 residues: CSVGETQRAFF. CDR3 nucleotide sequence: TGCAGCGTTGGGGAGACCCAGCGAGCTTTCTTT. Full variable domain (remainder filled in from reference TRBV29-1 and TRBJ1-1): SAVISQKPSRDICQRGTSLTIQCQVDSQVTMMFWYRQQPGQSLTLIATANQGSEATYESGFVIDKFPISRPNLTFSTLTVSNMSPEDSSIYLCSVGETQRAFFGQGTRLTVV.

A note on this clone: Other DNA sequences in the same sample also yield this CDR3. The rearrangement links TRBV7-2 to TRBJ2-5, with TRBD2 matching over 10 bases. The germline V gene encodes CDR1 SGHTA and CDR2 FQGNSA. Unmatched junction bases numbered 0, after V lost 3 bases and J lost 5 bases. The CDR3 is made up of 13 amino acids. CDR3 DNA: TGTGCCAGCAGCTTGACTAGCGGGGAGACCCAGTACTTC. This sequence encodes CASSLTSGETQYF.

The J gene is TRBJ2-7, the V gene TRBV7-8, with D maybe TRBD1 (6 bases). CDR3 size: 14 residues. Trimming pared 5 bases from V and 3 bases from J, leaving 14 bases between. Germline loops: CDR1 SGHVS, CDR2 FQNEAQ. DNA of the CDR3: TGTGCCAGCAGCCCTACAATCAGGGGCTACGAGCAGTACTTC. Its protein is CASSPTIRGYEQYF.

The V and J genes are TRBV18 and TRBJ2-7, with a weak D call TRBD2 (5 bases). The CDR3 extends over 15 amino acids. Trimming removed 6 bases at V and 3 bases at J, with 18 bases between. CDR1 is KGHSH, CDR2 LQKENI, per germline. The DNA for the CDR3 is TGTGCCAGCTCCCGGGAAGAACCCCCTGTCTACGAGCAGTACTTC. Amino acids: CASSREEPPVYEQYF.

The V gene is TRBV30, the J gene TRBJ2-7, with D hard to call. CDR3 size: 11 residues. Germline V gives CDR1 GTSNPN, CDR2 SVGIG (reference sequence). V was cut by 2 bases and J by 4 bases, with 6 bases left in between. The CDR3: CAWSLEYEQYF. The CDR3 region has the DNA TGTGCCTGGAGTCTTGAGTACGAGCAGTACTTC. The full variable domain, with the rest looked up from reference TRBV30 and TRBJ2-7, is SQTIHQWPATLVQPVGSPLSLECTVEGTSNPNLYWYRQAAGRGLQLLFYSVGIGQISSEVPQNLSASRPQDRQFILSSKKLLLSDSGFYLCAWSLEYEQYFGPGTRLTVT.

The CDR3 DNA is TGTGCCAGCAGCTTAACTCTGACAGGGGCCGGCAATCAGCCCCAGCATTTT. It specifies CASSLTLTGAGNQPQHF. The chain couples TRBV7-9 to TRBJ1-5; TRBD1 matches at 8 bases. The V gene end was trimmed by 2 bases and the J gene end by 2 bases; junction bases not matched to a gene: 8. Germline V lookup: CDR1 SEHNR, CDR2 FQNEAQ (reference sequence). The CDR3 covers 17 residues.

This chain connects TRBV5-1 to TRBJ2-7; D is perhaps TRBD2 (5 bases). This CDR3 spans 13 amino acids. CDR1 and CDR2 (germline): SGHRS, YFSETQ. V shed 4 bases and J shed 3 bases, with 11 bases lying between them. The CDR3 loop reads CASSVLGNYEQYF. CDR3 DNA: TGCGCCAGCAGCGTACTAGGGAACTACGAGCAGTACTTC.

The chain recombines TRBV10-3 with TRBJ1-4; weak D call: TRBD1 (5 bases). Trimming stripped 2 bases from V and 6 bases from J, with 7 bases between. The CDR3 has 13 amino acids. Per germline, CDR1 ENHRY and CDR2 SYGVKD. Here the CDR3 reads CAISEQTDEKLFF. The CDR3 nucleotides are TGTGCCATCAGTGAGCAGACAGATGAAAAACTGTTTTTT.

This rearrangement joins TRBV30 to TRBJ2-7, with 10 bases matching TRBD2. Per germline, CDR1 GTSNPN and CDR2 SVGIG (reference sequence). The CDR3 totals 15 residues. V dropped 0 bases and J dropped 7; count of bases not matched to a gene: 9. The CDR3 DNA is TGTGCCTGGAGTGTAGGGCTAGCGGGAGTTCGGGAGCAGTACTTC. Its protein product is CAWSVGLAGVREQYF.